This T cell receptor beta chain comes out of a study of response to subunit inactivated influenza vaccine. Study-wide findings and caveats: It was suggested by the authors that few new T cells are recruited by each seasonal influenza vaccination.

This clonotype has only a few counts. What it binds is not known. V gave up 3 bases and J gave up 3 bases, with 11 bases separating them. The CDR3 covers 14 residues. TCRdb reprocessed the RT-PCR reads via MiXCR and lists one record per CDR3 protein. The sample holds roughly 650,000 distinct CDR3 sequences, approximately 14% seen once. The rearrangement joins TRBV12-3 or TRBV12-4 to TRBJ1-2; D is perhaps TRBD1 (5 bases). This TCR derives from a man aged 45-65 years who received an inactivated influenza vaccine. Sequenced material: PBMCs from blood, taken 11 to 12 days after vaccination. The CDR3 nucleotides read TGTGCCAGCAGTTTGGGACCCGAGGACTATGGCTACACCTTC. Translating it yields CASSLGPEDYGYTF.